The present TCR beta chain was sequenced within a study of a mutant IDH1 vaccine in newly diagnosed glioma. Study information: Initiation of the vaccine course occurred 4-6 weeks after radiotherapy alone, or alongside temozolomide cycles. Patients got radiotherapy, temozolomide, or both beforehand, and most got both.

The sample's time point: week 5, during vaccination. Topical imiquimod was applied with each vaccine dose, which held 300 ug of mutant IDH1 20-mer peptide. New IDH1-mutant, ATRX-lost WHO grade 3 or 4 astrocytomas occurred in donors. The junction had 7 bases not matched to a gene; V was cut back by 1 base and J by 1 base. The CDR3 length is 16 residues. The germline CDR1 and CDR2 sequences are SGDLS and YYNGEE. Generated by immunoSEQ multiplex PCR, the TCRdb table keeps only in-frame clones and is missing some. The profile shows about 58,000 clones, about 86% of them singletons. Study-wide results and caveats: Among patients, around 95% showed immune responses induced by the vaccine.

Turning to this clone: Its target is unknown.

This chain joins TRBV9 and TRBJ2-7, with 8 bases aligning to TRBD2. Sequenced material: PBMCs, taken from a glioma patient whose treatment included an IDH1 peptide vaccine. This TCR came from a woman aged 45-59 years with glioma. The CDR3 here is CASSVRGGKNSYEQYF. CDR3 in DNA: TGTGCCAGCAGCGTACGGGGGGGGAAAAATTCCTACGAGCAGTACTTC.